This is a list of T cell receptor beta chains from one sample in a study of blood T cells in healthy people across ages. TCRdb re-derived calls from the 5' RACE reads in MiXCR, one entry per CDR3 protein. The data hold about 2 million distinct CDR3 sequences, with less than 50% observed a single time. Sequencing was performed on blood. These receptors all stem from a woman aged 35 to 49 in good health. The CDR3 runs from the conserved cysteine through the conserved F or W. The D gene is left open where the match is weak. Not all rows give a size; the values are once, few, many and, for expanded clones, a class.

V: TRBV13; J: TRBJ2-3; D: .; size: .; CDR3: CASSLGSSVHHTDTQYF; DNA: TGTGCCAGCAGCTTAGGTTCTAGCGTACATCACACAGATACGCAGTATTTT
V: TRBV5-5; J: TRBJ2-7; D: .; size: .; CDR3: CASSFAGWVQYF; DNA: TGTGCCAGCAGCTTCGCAGGTTGGGTACAGTACTTC
V: TRBV7-2; J: TRBJ2-7; D: .; size: .; CDR3: CASSLDVVSYEQYF; DNA: TGTGCCAGCAGCTTAGACGTGGTATCCTACGAGCAGTACTTC
V: TRBV5-1; J: TRBJ2-1; D: .; size: few; CDR3: CASSFQDNEQFF; DNA: TGCGCCAGCAGCTTCCAGGACAATGAGCAGTTCTTC
V: TRBV7-3; J: TRBJ2-3; D: TRBD2; size: .; CDR3: CASSLGLAGPGGTDTQYF; DNA: TGTGCCAGCAGCTTGGGGCTAGCGGGGCCCGGGGGCACAGATACGCAGTATTTT
V: TRBV7-9; J: TRBJ2-7; D: .; size: .; CDR3: CASSPKVVAVAHEQYF; DNA: TGTGCCAGCAGCCCTAAGGTGGTGGCGGTTGCCCACGAGCAGTACTTC
V: TRBV20-1; J: TRBJ1-2; D: .; size: .; CDR3: CSARPSRAANYGYTF; DNA: TGCAGTGCTAGACCGTCCAGGGCCGCTAACTATGGCTACACCTTC
V: TRBV20-1; J: TRBJ2-5; D: .; size: .; CDR3: CSAREARQFQETQYF; DNA: TGCAGTGCTAGAGAGGCACGACAGTTCCAAGAGACCCAGTACTTC
V: TRBV14; J: TRBJ2-1; D: TRBD2; size: .; CDR3: CASSQEAGTSYNEQFF; DNA: TGTGCCAGCAGCCAGGAAGCGGGGACCTCCTACAATGAGCAGTTCTTC
V: TRBV6-2/TRBV6-3; J: TRBJ2-7; D: .; size: .; CDR3: CASSYRQITYEQYF; DNA: TGTGCCAGCAGTTACCGACAGATTACCTACGAGCAGTACTTC
V: TRBV7-9; J: TRBJ1-4; D: .; size: few; CDR3: CASSLGSPGEKLFF; DNA: TGTGCCAGCAGCTTAGGTTCTCCCGGGGAAAAACTGTTTTTT
V: TRBV15; J: TRBJ2-1; D: .; size: .; CDR3: CATSREGGTLGYNEQFF; DNA: TGTGCCACCAGCAGAGAAGGGGGGACTCTTGGGTACAATGAGCAGTTCTTC
V: TRBV20-1; J: TRBJ1-5; D: .; size: .; CDR3: CSAEDGDSNQPQHF; DNA: TGCAGTGCGGAAGACGGAGATAGCAATCAGCCCCAGCATTTT
V: TRBV28; J: TRBJ2-5; D: .; size: .; CDR3: CASSDTEGPQETQYF; DNA: TGTGCCAGCAGTGATACTGAGGGACCGCAAGAGACCCAGTACTTC
V: TRBV19; J: TRBJ2-3; D: TRBD2; size: few; CDR3: CASSPGTRSDTQYF; DNA: TGTGCCAGCAGTCCCGGGACTAGATCGGATACGCAGTATTTT
V: TRBV6-2/TRBV6-3; J: TRBJ2-3; D: .; size: .; CDR3: CASSYTPSLAPMSGDTQYF; DNA: TGTGCCAGCAGTTACACCCCGAGTCTAGCCCCGATGTCGGGGGATACGCAGTATTTT
V: TRBV10-1; J: TRBJ2-7; D: TRBD1; size: many; CDR3: CASGDRGWEQYF; DNA: TGCGCCAGCGGTGACAGGGGTTGGGAGCAGTACTTC
V: TRBV6-5; J: TRBJ1-2; D: .; size: few; CDR3: CASSYSYAGRTYGYTF; DNA: TGTGCCAGCAGTTACTCGTACGCGGGACGGACTTATGGCTACACCTTC
V: TRBV20-1; J: TRBJ1-4; D: .; size: few; CDR3: CSARDLQGGNEKLFF; DNA: TGCAGTGCTAGAGATCTACAGGGTGGTAATGAAAAACTGTTTTTT
V: TRBV12-3/TRBV12-4; J: TRBJ2-5; D: .; size: .; CDR3: CASSLQRQQETQYF; DNA: TGTGCCAGCAGTTTACAGCGGCAACAAGAGACCCAGTACTTC
V: TRBV7-2; J: TRBJ2-1; D: TRBD2; size: few; CDR3: CASSSVAGGEQFF; DNA: TGTGCCAGCAGCTCTGTAGCGGGGGGCGAGCAGTTCTTC
V: TRBV7-9; J: TRBJ2-5; D: .; size: .; CDR3: CASSSPRTGVETQYF; DNA: TGTGCCAGCAGCTCCCCAAGGACCGGCGTCGAGACCCAGTACTTC
V: TRBV4-2; J: TRBJ1-5; D: .; size: few; CDR3: CASSQDTWSGDSNQPQHF; DNA: TGTGCCAGCAGCCAAGATACTTGGTCAGGCGATAGCAATCAGCCCCAGCATTTT
V: TRBV29-1; J: TRBJ2-1; D: .; size: few; CDR3: CSVPKGGQGVSAPFFYNEQFF; DNA: TGCAGCGTCCCAAAGGGGGGGCAGGGGGTATCAGCGCCCTTCTTCTACAATGAGCAGTTCTTC
V: TRBV12-3/TRBV12-4; J: TRBJ2-5; D: .; size: .; CDR3: CASSSIHIQETQYF; DNA: TGTGCCAGCAGTTCCATCCATATCCAAGAGACCCAGTACTTC
V: TRBV7-3; J: TRBJ2-1; D: .; size: .; CDR3: CASSVTLLNNEQFF; DNA: TGTGCCAGCAGCGTCACTCTACTCAACAATGAGCAGTTCTTC
V: TRBV20-1; J: TRBJ2-5; D: .; size: .; CDR3: CSAPWDPAGETQYF; DNA: TGCAGTGCTCCCTGGGACCCCGCGGGGGAGACCCAGTACTTC
V: TRBV3-1; J: TRBJ2-7; D: .; size: few; CDR3: CASSPVTGIYEQYF; DNA: TGTGCCAGCAGCCCCGTAACAGGGATCTACGAGCAGTACTTC
V: TRBV4-2; J: TRBJ2-5; D: .; size: .; CDR3: CASSQPDREGNEQYF; DNA: TGTGCCAGCAGCCAACCGGACAGGGAGGGCAATGAGCAGTACTTC
V: TRBV7-2; J: TRBJ2-3; D: TRBD2; size: few; CDR3: CASSLASGGIGTQYF; DNA: TGTGCCAGCAGCTTAGCTAGCGGGGGTATCGGTACGCAGTATTTT
V: TRBV20-1; J: TRBJ1-2; D: TRBD1; size: .; CDR3: CSAVQGEGGYTF; DNA: TGCAGTGCAGTACAGGGGGAAGGTGGCTACACCTTC
V: TRBV7-2; J: TRBJ2-1; D: .; size: many; CDR3: CASSLPRQGNEQFF; DNA: TGTGCCAGCAGCTTGCCTCGCCAGGGCAATGAGCAGTTCTTC
V: TRBV28; J: TRBJ2-7; D: .; size: .; CDR3: CASISTGNHYEQYF; DNA: TGTGCCAGCATCTCCACAGGGAACCACTACGAGCAGTACTTC
V: TRBV6-2/TRBV6-3; J: TRBJ2-5; D: .; size: once; CDR3: CASSYNPSLETQYF; DNA: TGTGCCAGCAGTTACAACCCGAGTTTGGAGACCCAGTACTTC
V: TRBV4-2; J: TRBJ2-3; D: .; size: .; CDR3: CASSQGPGDTQYF; DNA: TGTGCCAGCAGCCAAGGTCCCGGGGATACGCAGTATTTT